The entry that follows covers one T cell receptor beta chain sequence. The antigen remains unidentified. This record belongs to a study of post-analysis software for immune sequencing data. Whole-study context: The disease courses covered relapsing-remitting, secondary progressive and progressive-relapsing multiple sclerosis. General study findings and limits: A significant reduction in normalized Chao1 diversity was observed in multiple sclerosis patients versus controls. With TRBV5-6, TRBV5-1 and TRBV20-1 included, roughly five TRBV segments were more frequent in patients than in controls. By F measure, samples from a shared preparation batch strongly co-clustered.

The authors incorporated unique molecular identifiers into the TCR beta cDNA libraries. cDNA molecules numbering some 500,000 came from about 0.94 to 9.7 million T cells. TCRdb redid the calling of the PCR reads with MiXCR, one entry per CDR3 protein. The profile shows around 440,000 distinct CDR3 sequences, 45% of them singletons. V shed 0 bases, J shed 5 bases, and the junction held 14 bases outside the gene matches. CDR1 is SGHDN, CDR2 FVKESK, per germline. This CDR3 has 19 residues. This TCR was recovered from a girl aged 10 to 17 with multiple sclerosis. The chain recombines TRBV14 with TRBJ2-3; 10 positions match TRBD2. The sequencing sample was made of blood. CDR3 sequence: CASSQDSREREGKGDTQYF. For the CDR3, the DNA is TGTGCCAGCAGCCAAGATTCGAGAGAGCGGGAGGGCAAAGGAGATACGCAGTATTTT.